This T cell receptor (beta chain) is from a study of blood T cell repertoires in COVID-19. Study-wide context: Collection of acute and convalescent COVID-19 samples took place in the United States, Italy and Spain. The cDNA or gDNA used as material had been derived from T cells, B-cell-depleted T cells, or PBMCs.

This clone was counted once. Per germline, CDR1 KGHSH and CDR2 LQKENI. The V end lost 5 bases, the J end lost 2 bases, and 16 bases lay between the germline ends. The CDR3 runs to 16 residues. Original analysis: Reference gene primer amplification gave estimated nucleated cell counts. Using immunoSEQ multiplex PCR, the repertoire was profiled, and TCRdb retains in-frame clones only, with some absent. V, J and clone size are taken as reported in that table, and D and trimming were inferred from the DNA itself. The sample shows approximately 240,000 clones, roughly 82% of them seen only once. The chain links TRBV18 to TRBJ2-1, with D possibly being TRBD1 (5 bases). This clonotype was sampled from an elderly woman with active or convalescent COVID-19. The sample was peripheral blood. The CDR3 DNA follows: TGTGCCAGCTCATCTAACCCAGGGCTCCCCTACAATGAGCAGTTCTTC. Its translation: CASSSNPGLPYNEQFF.